This TCR beta chain was obtained from a study of human T cells and chemical hapten exposure. Study summary: Across its roughly 24 weeks, the study gave patients weekly diphenylcyclopropenone doses to the scalp. Small pooled library volume differences mainly caused per-sample TCR yield variation.

J lost 4 bases, V lost 1 base, and 2 bases had no gene match. The CDR3 runs to 14 residues. The germline V gene has CDR1 DFQATT and CDR2 SNEGSKA (reference sequence). Regarding time point: patch test 1, 2 weeks after DPC sensitization. Treatment meaning: therapeutic diphenylcyclopropenone sensitization with weekly scalp DPC. Single cDNA molecules in the library carried unique molecular identifiers attached during preparation. TCRdb reprocessed the RACE reads via MiXCR and lists one record per CDR3 protein. Found here are roughly 200,000 distinct CDR3 sequences, approximately 20% of them singletons; the top ten hold 6.7%.

The source was whole blood, collected in connection with sensitization to the hapten diphenylcyclopropenone (DPC). This TCR came from a woman in her 50s with alopecia areata. Some clones in this sample may be carry-over from other donors' samples. The V call is TRBV20-1, the J call TRBJ1-5; 9 positions agree with TRBD1. CDR3 protein: CSARGDRVNQPQHF. The DNA of the CDR3 is TGCAGTGCTAGAGGGGACAGGGTTAATCAGCCCCAGCATTTT.